The sample holds a few counts of the clone carrying this TCR beta chain. Its antigen remains unknown. The source of the sample is a study of early T cells in non-severe SARS-CoV-2 infection. Regarding the study as a whole: Anti-spike CD8 responses were favored by VDJdb matching, which missed private and CD4 specificities.

Each cDNA molecule carried a unique molecular identifier. TCRdb recomputed calls from the 5' RACE reads with MiXCR, one row per CDR3 protein. The table records about 58,000 distinct CDR3 sequences, roughly 13% of them present only once. The CDR3 sequence is 14 residues long. Germline lookup yields CDR1 SGHTA and CDR2 FQGNSA. Trimming stripped 5 bases from V and 5 bases from J, with 13 bases between. Sequences were obtained from whole blood. This clonotype was sampled from an adult who was a healthcare worker with PCR-confirmed SARS-CoV-2 infection or an uninfected control (not recorded which). The gene calls are TRBV7-2 and TRBJ2-1; D unclear. CDR3: CASSLIWGNNEQFF. The CDR3 DNA follows: TGTGCCAGCAGCCTGATTTGGGGAAACAATGAGCAGTTCTTC.